The TCR beta chain under discussion was sequenced for a study of long-term antiretroviral therapy in people with HIV. The CDR3 runs to 17 residues. The V gene's germline CDR1 is SGDLS and CDR2 YYNGEE. V lost 4 bases and J lost 4; bases outside the gene matches: 12. At survey level, the immunoSEQ assay was run in its v3.0 version. TCRdb's table, derived via immunoSEQ multiplex PCR, lists solely in-frame clones and lacks some. Of roughly 15,000 clones in the sample, about 88% are singletons; the top ten hold about 12%. The V call is TRBV9, the J call TRBJ2-3; 10 bases match TRBD1. The sequence was obtained from a man aged 50-60 years with HIV. Sequencing was performed on unsorted PBMCs, taken 6.9 years after starting antiretroviral therapy. CDR3 sequence reads: CASSRDRGPAGSDTQYF. For the CDR3, the DNA is TGTGCCAGCAGCCGGGACAGGGGACCTGCTGGCTCAGATACGCAGTATTTT. Complete variable domain (other parts from reference TRBV9 and TRBJ2-3): DSGVTQTPKHLITATGQRVTLRCSPRSGDLSVYWYQQSLDQGLQFLIQYYNGEERAKGNILERFSAQQFPDLHSELNLSSLELGDSALYFCASSRDRGPAGSDTQYFGPGTRLTVL.